These T cell receptor beta chains were read from a single sample in a study of regulatory T cells in long-lasting Graves disease. TCRdb re-called the multiplex PCR reads through MiXCR, storing one row per CDR3 protein. The data show over 500,000 distinct CDR3 sequences, with about 15% seen just once and approximately 12% held by the top ten. This sample also appeared in a second study, on T cells in Graves' hyperthyroidism and ophthalmopathy.

The sample here was peripheral blood mononuclear cells (PBMCs), taken at new diagnosis, from a patient treated with antithyroid drugs. These receptors came from a man between 18 and 35 years old with Graves disease. Both conserved end residues are part of each CDR3. The D gene is left open where the match is weak. A clone size is listed for some rows: how often the clone was seen (once, few, many), or a class if it is expanded.

V gene: TRBV5-6
J gene: TRBJ2-6
D gene: .
clone size: few
CDR3 protein: CASSVLPSPGANVLTF
CDR3 DNA: TGTGCCAGCAGCGTCTTGCCGAGTCCTGGGGCCAACGTCCTGACTTTC

V gene: TRBV20-1
J gene: TRBJ2-7
D gene: .
clone size: .
CDR3 protein: CSARVSVSRSSYEQYF
CDR3 DNA: TGCAGTGCTAGAGTCTCGGTTAGCCGGTCTTCCTACGAGCAGTACTTC

V gene: TRBV11-2
J gene: TRBJ2-1
D gene: TRBD1
clone size: many
CDR3 protein: CASSEIDRGGYNEQFF
CDR3 DNA: TGTGCCAGCAGCGAAATCGACAGGGGGGGGTACAATGAGCAGTTCTTC

V gene: TRBV2
J gene: TRBJ2-2
D gene: .
clone size: few
CDR3 protein: CASSGVGRGTGELFF
CDR3 DNA: TGTGCCAGCAGTGGGGTGGGTCGAGGGACCGGGGAGCTGTTTTTT

V gene: TRBV30
J gene: TRBJ1-3
D gene: .
clone size: .
CDR3 protein: CAWSVSFGVGNTIYF
CDR3 DNA: TGTGCCTGGAGTGTTTCCTTCGGGGTTGGAAACACCATATATTTT

V gene: TRBV19
J gene: TRBJ1-6
D gene: .
clone size: few
CDR3 protein: CASSIGRRTSYNSPLHF
CDR3 DNA: TGTGCCAGTAGTATAGGCCGACGGACCTCCTATAATTCACCCCTCCACTTT

V gene: TRBV2
J gene: TRBJ1-1
D gene: .
clone size: many
CDR3 protein: CASTPTGWVTEAFF
CDR3 DNA: TGTGCCAGCACCCCGACAGGATGGGTTACTGAAGCTTTCTTT

V gene: TRBV5-1
J gene: TRBJ2-3
D gene: TRBD2
clone size: few
CDR3 protein: CASSPTGTSGRQDTQYF
CDR3 DNA: TGCGCCAGCAGCCCCACCGGGACTAGCGGGAGGCAAGATACGCAGTATTTT

V gene: TRBV20-1
J gene: TRBJ1-1
D gene: .
clone size: many
CDR3 protein: CSADGTHRVAFF
CDR3 DNA: TGCAGTGCTGACGGGACGCACAGAGTAGCTTTCTTT

V gene: TRBV20-1
J gene: TRBJ2-1
D gene: .
clone size: many
CDR3 protein: CSSGLYNEQFF
CDR3 DNA: TGCAGTTCGGGACTTTACAATGAGCAGTTCTTC

V gene: TRBV29-1
J gene: TRBJ2-1
D gene: .
clone size: many
CDR3 protein: CSVVGGHPSYNEQFF
CDR3 DNA: TGCAGCGTTGTGGGAGGACACCCCTCCTACAATGAGCAGTTCTTC

V gene: TRBV28
J gene: TRBJ2-7
D gene: TRBD2
clone size: .
CDR3 protein: CASSYTSGSNEQYF
CDR3 DNA: TGTGCCAGCAGTTATACTAGCGGGAGCAACGAGCAGTACTTC

V gene: TRBV30
J gene: TRBJ2-7
D gene: .
clone size: many
CDR3 protein: CAWSHGSYEQYF
CDR3 DNA: TGTGCCTGGAGTCACGGGTCCTACGAGCAGTACTTC

V gene: TRBV6-9
J gene: TRBJ2-1
D gene: .
clone size: many
CDR3 protein: CASSYLGGGGSPPPFF
CDR3 DNA: TGTGCCAGCAGTTACTTGGGGGGCGGCGGGAGCCCACCACCTTTCTTC

V gene: TRBV24-1
J gene: TRBJ2-3
D gene: TRBD2
clone size: few
CDR3 protein: CATSDPPGLAKGNTQYF
CDR3 DNA: TGTGCCACCAGTGACCCTCCAGGACTAGCGAAAGGAAATACGCAGTATTTT

V gene: TRBV7-7
J gene: TRBJ2-2
D gene: TRBD2
clone size: few
CDR3 protein: CASSPGTSGANTGELFF
CDR3 DNA: TGTGCTAGCAGCCCCGGGACTAGCGGAGCGAACACCGGGGAGCTGTTTTTT

V gene: TRBV18
J gene: TRBJ2-1
D gene: TRBD2
clone size: many
CDR3 protein: CASSPVLAGVGNEQFF
CDR3 DNA: TGTGCCAGCTCACCGGTACTAGCGGGAGTTGGGAATGAGCAGTTCTTC

V gene: TRBV2
J gene: TRBJ2-7
D gene: TRBD2
clone size: many
CDR3 protein: CASSEAGGLDEQYF
CDR3 DNA: TGTGCCAGCAGTGAAGCAGGGGGACTAGACGAGCAGTACTTC

V gene: TRBV11-2
J gene: TRBJ2-2
D gene: TRBD2
clone size: few
CDR3 protein: CASSYPLAGGPGELFF
CDR3 DNA: TGTGCCAGCAGTTACCCACTAGCGGGAGGGCCCGGGGAGCTGTTTTTT

V gene: TRBV29-1
J gene: TRBJ1-1
D gene: .
clone size: many
CDR3 protein: CSVGGITEAFF
CDR3 DNA: TGCAGCGTTGGAGGGATCACTGAAGCTTTCTTT

V gene: TRBV3-1
J gene: TRBJ1-4
D gene: TRBD1
clone size: .
CDR3 protein: CASSPWTGMTEKLFF
CDR3 DNA: TGTGCCAGCAGCCCGTGGACAGGGATGACGGAAAAACTGTTTTTT

V gene: TRBV10-3
J gene: TRBJ2-6
D gene: TRBD1
clone size: .
CDR3 protein: CAISGTGGNSGANVLTF
CDR3 DNA: TGTGCCATCAGTGGGACAGGGGGCAACTCTGGGGCCAACGTCCTGACTTTC

V gene: TRBV5-5
J gene: TRBJ1-1
D gene: .
clone size: .
CDR3 protein: CASSSGNAIEAFF
CDR3 DNA: TGTGCCAGCAGCTCTGGGAATGCCATTGAAGCTTTCTTT

V gene: TRBV12-3/TRBV12-4
J gene: TRBJ2-5
D gene: .
clone size: .
CDR3 protein: CASSLAQEGETQYF
CDR3 DNA: TGTGCCAGCAGTTTAGCGCAAGAAGGAGAGACCCAGTACTTC

V gene: TRBV6-5
J gene: TRBJ2-7
D gene: .
clone size: .
CDR3 protein: CASSYAGVSYEQYF
CDR3 DNA: TGTGCCAGCAGTTATGCAGGTGTCTCCTACGAGCAGTACTTC

V gene: TRBV6-1
J gene: TRBJ1-5
D gene: .
clone size: many
CDR3 protein: CASSEVSGAGQPQHF
CDR3 DNA: TGTGCCAGCAGTGAAGTTTCAGGGGCGGGTCAGCCCCAGCATTTT

V gene: TRBV6-2/TRBV6-3
J gene: TRBJ2-1
D gene: .
clone size: .
CDR3 protein: CASSYVANSLYNEQFF
CDR3 DNA: TGTGCCAGCAGTTATGTGGCCAATTCCCTTTACAATGAGCAGTTCTTC

V gene: TRBV27
J gene: TRBJ2-7
D gene: .
clone size: many
CDR3 protein: CASSLSQGEGYEQYF
CDR3 DNA: TGTGCCAGCAGTTTATCGCAGGGAGAAGGGTACGAGCAGTACTTC

V gene: TRBV2
J gene: TRBJ1-5
D gene: .
clone size: many
CDR3 protein: CASSPGMNQPQHF
CDR3 DNA: TGTGCCAGCAGCCCAGGGATGAATCAGCCCCAGCATTTT

V gene: TRBV29-1
J gene: TRBJ2-7
D gene: TRBD1
clone size: .
CDR3 protein: CSVEDRVPYEQYF
CDR3 DNA: TGCAGCGTTGAGGACAGGGTGCCCTACGAGCAGTACTTC

V gene: TRBV29-1
J gene: TRBJ1-1
D gene: .
clone size: .
CDR3 protein: CSVRINEAPLVAFF
CDR3 DNA: TGCAGCGTGAGGATAAACGAGGCCCCCCTGGTAGCTTTCTTT

V gene: TRBV6-2/TRBV6-3
J gene: TRBJ2-3
D gene: TRBD2
clone size: many
CDR3 protein: CASSYSPAGVSDTQYF
CDR3 DNA: TGTGCCAGCAGTTACTCTCCAGCGGGAGTTTCAGATACGCAGTATTTT

V gene: TRBV20-1
J gene: TRBJ2-2
D gene: .
clone size: few
CDR3 protein: CSARGGGSRTGELFF
CDR3 DNA: TGCAGTGCCAGGGGGGGCGGGAGTAGGACCGGGGAGCTGTTTTTT

V gene: TRBV20-1
J gene: TRBJ1-2
D gene: TRBD1
clone size: .
CDR3 protein: CSASTRQGFGYTF
CDR3 DNA: TGCAGTGCTAGCACCCGACAGGGGTTTGGCTACACCTTC

V gene: TRBV11-2
J gene: TRBJ2-3
D gene: TRBD1
clone size: few
CDR3 protein: CASSLGRDRAYTQYF
CDR3 DNA: TGTGCCAGCAGCTTAGGAAGGGACAGGGCGTATACGCAGTATTTT

V gene: TRBV24-1
J gene: TRBJ1-5
D gene: TRBD1
clone size: few
CDR3 protein: CATSTGTGINQPQHF
CDR3 DNA: TGTGCCACCAGCACCGGGACAGGGATCAATCAGCCCCAGCATTTT

V gene: TRBV19
J gene: TRBJ2-1
D gene: TRBD2
clone size: .
CDR3 protein: CASTSRLAASYNEQFF
CDR3 DNA: TGTGCCAGTACTTCGCGACTAGCGGCAAGTTACAATGAGCAGTTCTTC

V gene: TRBV6-5
J gene: TRBJ2-7
D gene: TRBD2
clone size: many
CDR3 protein: CASSYPGLAFSLTSEQYF
CDR3 DNA: TGTGCCAGCAGTTATCCGGGACTAGCGTTTTCCCTGACTTCCGAGCAGTACTTC

V gene: TRBV20-1
J gene: TRBJ1-4
D gene: .
clone size: .
CDR3 protein: CSARETTNEKLFF
CDR3 DNA: TGCAGTGCTAGGGAAACAACTAATGAAAAACTGTTTTTT

V gene: TRBV12-3/TRBV12-4
J gene: TRBJ2-7
D gene: .
clone size: .
CDR3 protein: CASSLMAYRAPYEHYF
CDR3 DNA: TGTGCCAGCAGTCTTATGGCTTACAGGGCCCCCTACGAGCATTACTTC